One and the same sample provided the 14 T cell receptor beta chains below, sequenced in a study of T cell clones after liver transplantation. Sequencing was performed with immunoSEQ multiplex PCR; in TCRdb, only in-frame clones are kept and a portion is missing. Here the sample spans about 33,000 clones, around 94% being singletons. Sequenced material: CD8+ T cells from blood, taken 12 months after liver transplant. The receptors shown here come from a human patient who received a liver transplant. Some T cells may possibly be graft donor cells.

The V and J genes are TRBV27 and TRBJ2-5; 9 nucleotides line up with TRBD1. The CDR3 extends over 15 amino acids. The germline V gene encodes CDR1 MNHEY and CDR2 SMNVEV (reference sequence). Trimming took 5 bases from V and 1 from J; bases not matched to a gene: 5. The CDR3 is CASSTRDRVQETQYF. CDR3 nucleotide sequence: TGTGCCAGCAGTACCCGGGACAGGGTCCAAGAGACCCAGTACTTC.

The genes are TRBV5-1 and TRBJ2-5; 11 nucleotides match TRBD2. The J call may not be correct, given that the DNA end is closer to TRBJ2-7. The CDR3 is 16 residues long. Germline values: CDR1 SGHRS, CDR2 YFSETQ. CDR3 in amino acids: CASSPGTSGSSYEQYF. The DNA for the CDR3 is TGCGCCAGCAGCCCTGGGACTAGCGGAAGCTCCTACGAGCAGTACTTC.

The CDR3 bases are TGTGCCACCAGCAGATTTCGTAGCGGATCCTCCTACGAGCAGTACTTC. Translating gives CATSRFRSGSSYEQYF. The rearrangement uses TRBV15 and TRBJ2-7, with a possible D match to TRBD2 (6 bases). V gave up 2 bases and J gave up 0 bases, with 14 bases separating them. The CDR3 consists of 16 residues. Germline CDR1 reads LNHNV; CDR2 reads YYDKDF (reference sequence). The entire variable domain, with the rest obtained from reference TRBV15 and TRBJ2-7, is as follows: DAMVIQNPRYQVTQFGKPVTLSCSQTLNHNVMYWYQQKSSQAPKLLFHYYDKDFNNEADTPDNFQSRRPNTSFCFLDIRSPGLGDTAMYLCATSRFRSGSSYEQYFGPGTRLTVT.

The gene calls are TRBV7-6 and TRBJ2-4, with TRBD1 identical over 7 bases. The J segment lost 4 bases and the V segment lost 5 bases, leaving 2 bases of the junction unmatched. Per the germline V gene, CDR1 is SGHVS and CDR2 is FNYEAQ. The CDR3 extends over 13 amino acids. The CDR3 protein is CASSPGQKNIQYF. The DNA of the CDR3 is TGTGCCAGCAGCCCGGGACAGAAAAACATTCAGTACTTC.

In its sample, this clone was seen a few times. The chain links TRBV18 to TRBJ2-2, with TRBD1 matching over 10 bases. The germline CDR1 and CDR2 sequences are KGHSH and LQKENI. The V gene end was trimmed by 2 bases and the J gene end by 8 bases; junction bases not matched to a gene: 11. The CDR3 is 17 amino acids. The CDR3 coding sequence is TGTGCCAGCTCACCAGACCCGGGACAGGGGTTTCAAGGGGAGCTGTTTTTT. Its protein product is CASSPDPGQGFQGELFF.

This chain joins TRBV28 and TRBJ2-5, with TRBD2 as a possible D gene (5 bases). The germline V gene has CDR1 MDHEN and CDR2 SYDVKM. The CDR3 totals 15 residues. V shed 8 bases and J shed 4 bases, with 20 bases lying between them. CDR3 coding DNA: TGTGCCAGCGCCACCCAGCTCGAGGGTGGAGAGACCCAGTACTTC. Amino acid sequence: CASATQLEGGETQYF.

The rearrangement links TRBV28 to TRBJ2-2; D gene unclear. V was trimmed by 3 bases and J by 6 bases, leaving 14 bases between them. The V gene's germline CDR1 is MDHEN and CDR2 SYDVKM. This CDR3 is built from 15 residues. CDR3 nucleotides: TGTGCCAGCAGTTTTTTGATTCGACAAGCCGGGGAGCTGTTTTTT. Encoded protein: CASSFLIRQAGELFF. Full variable domain (outside the CDR3, taken from reference TRBV28 and TRBJ2-2): DVKVTQSSRYLVKRTGEKVFLECVQDMDHENMFWYRQDPGLGLRLIYFSYDVKMKEKGDIPEGYSVSREKKERFSLILESASTNQTSMYLCASSFLIRQAGELFFGEGSRLTVL.

The rearrangement links TRBV5-8 to TRBJ2-7, with D perhaps given as TRBD1 or TRBD2 (5 bases each). V was pared by 0 bases and J by 4 bases, with 14 bases between. The CDR3 sequence is 15 residues long. Germline V lookup: CDR1 SGHTS, CDR2 YDEGEE. The CDR3 is CASSLVQGREYEQYF. The CDR3 DNA reads as TGTGCCAGCAGCTTGGTACAAGGCAGGGAGTACGAGCAGTACTTC.

V is TRBV11-2 and J is TRBJ2-1; D is unresolved. Germline assignment: CDR1 SGHAT and CDR2 FQNNGV. The CDR3 has 12 residues. The V gene lost 1 base and the J gene lost 6 bases, with 4 bases spanning the gap. The CDR3 nucleotides read TGTGCCAGCAGCTTAGGCCTCAATGAGCAGTTCTTC. It specifies CASSLGLNEQFF.

J is TRBJ1-2 and V is TRBV15; TRBD1 is a possible D gene (5 bases). Trimming took 4 bases from V and 1 from J, leaving 13 bases between them. The CDR3 totals 15 residues. CDR1 LNHNV and CDR2 YYDKDF come from the germline V gene (reference sequence). The CDR3 DNA reads TGTGCCACCAGCAAGAAGGGGACGCTTAACTATGGCTACACCTTC. Encoded protein: CATSKKGTLNYGYTF.

This chain links TRBV13 with TRBJ2-1; 9 bases fit TRBD2. Germline V gene data show CDR1 as PRHDT and CDR2 as FYEKMQ (reference sequence). J lost 2 bases, V lost 1 base, and 6 bases had no gene match. The CDR3 totals 17 residues. DNA for the CDR3: TGTGCCAGCAGCTTAGTGCGGGAGGGAAGGACCTACAATGAGCAGTTCTTC. Amino acid sequence: CASSLVREGRTYNEQFF.

The V gene is TRBV25-1, the J gene TRBJ2-1; D may be TRBD1 (5 bases). The germline V gene has CDR1 MGHDK and CDR2 SYGVNS. The CDR3 runs 12 residues. The ends were cut back, 6 bases at V and 10 bases at J, with 13 bases in the middle. The CDR3 sequence: CASRLGAWEQFF. DNA of the CDR3: TGTGCCAGCAGACTTGGGGCTTGGGAGCAGTTCTTC.

This clone was counted a single time. The chain has TRBV5-6 and TRBJ2-7, with 11 bases that match TRBD2. The V and J ends lost 1 base and 6 bases, in that order; junction bases with no gene match: 3. Germline V CDR1 and CDR2: SGHDT, YYEEEE. This CDR3 spans 14 amino acids. The CDR3 nucleotides read TGTGCCAGCAGCTTGTGGCTAGCGGGAGGCGAGCAGTACTTC. This sequence encodes CASSLWLAGGEQYF.

This clone was recorded only once. The chain employs TRBV9 and TRBJ2-1, with D perhaps TRBD1 or TRBD2 (6 bases each). The CDR3 contains 16 residues. V lost 4 bases, J lost 9 bases, and 23 bases lay in between. CDR1 is SGDLS and CDR2 is YYNGEE in the germline V gene. CDR3 amino acids: CASSPYGGTNSIEQFF. The DNA of the CDR3 is TGTGCCAGCAGCCCCTATGGGGGGACAAATTCCATTGAGCAGTTCTTC.